Shown below are 14 T cell receptor beta chains from a single sample sequenced in a study of blood T cell repertoires in COVID-19. The protocol was immunoSEQ multiplex PCR, while the TCRdb copy is restricted to in-frame clones and leaves out a portion. The data show under 200,000 clones, approximately 80% seen once. Sequenced material: peripheral blood. These receptors came from a woman aged 60 to 75 with acute or convalescent COVID-19.

This chain connects TRBV12-5 to TRBJ1-1; TRBD1 aligns across 8 bases. Trimming took 5 bases from V and 1 from J; bases not matched to a gene: 9. The germline CDR1 and CDR2 sequences are LGHNT and FRNRAP. The length of the CDR3 is 16 residues. The CDR3 DNA sequence: TGTGCTAGTGGTATCCACAGGGGGATGGGGAACACTGAAGCTTTCTTT. It is translated as CASGIHRGMGNTEAFF.

The chain employs TRBV5-1 and TRBJ1-1; D gene ambiguous. V was pared by 7 bases and J by 1 base, with 11 bases between. CDR1 and CDR2 (germline): SGHRS, YFSETQ. This CDR3 has 13 amino acids. The CDR3 DNA reads as TGCGCCAGCCAAGTAAACTCGAACACTGAAGCTTTCTTT. It codes for CASQVNSNTEAFF. The whole variable domain, remainder taken from reference TRBV5-1 and TRBJ1-1, is KAGVTQTPRYLIKTRGQQVTLSCSPISGHRSVSWYQQTPGQGLQFLFEYFSETQRNKGNFPGRFSGRQFSNSRSEMNVSTLELGDSALYLCASQVNSNTEAFFGQGTRLTVV.

The rearrangement uses TRBV5-5 and TRBJ1-1, with D perhaps matching TRBD1 (5 bases). V was trimmed by 4 bases and J by 0 bases, leaving 16 bases between them. This CDR3 is built from 16 residues. Germline V lookup: CDR1 SGHKS, CDR2 YYEKEE (reference sequence). DNA of the CDR3: TGTGCCAGCAGCCAAAGAGCGACAGAGATGAACACTGAAGCTTTCTTT. Protein product: CASSQRATEMNTEAFF.

The chain carries TRBV11-1 and TRBJ1-2; unclear D gene. V was clipped by 6 bases and J by 14 bases, with 16 bases between them. The CDR3 is made up of 11 amino acids. Germline CDR1 reads SGHAT; CDR2 reads FQDESV (reference sequence). The CDR3 DNA is TGTGCCAGCAGTTCCTGGGCACGGATAACCTTC. It yields the protein CASSSWARITF. Based on the CDR3 plus reference TRBV11-1 and TRBJ1-2, the full variable domain is EAEVAQSPRYKITEKSQAVAFWCDPISGHATLYWYRQILGQGPELLVQFQDESVVDDSQLPKDRFSAERLKGVDSTLKIQPAELGDSAMYLCASSSWARITFGSGTRLTVV.

CDR3 residues: CASIQTGGETQYF. CDR3 nucleotide sequence: TGTGCCAGCATACAGACAGGGGGAGAGACCCAGTACTTC. The chain employs TRBV6-5 and TRBJ2-5, with 9 bases that match TRBD1. This CDR3 region has 13 residues. The germline V gene encodes CDR1 MNHEY and CDR2 SVGAGI. Trimming at V came to 7 bases and at J to 4 bases, leaving 4 bases not matched to a gene.

The V and J genes are TRBV5-1 and TRBJ1-2; D ambiguous. CDR3 length: 16 residues. Germline V gene data show CDR1 as SGHRS and CDR2 as YFSETQ. V lost 0 bases and J lost 4, with 16 bases in between. The DNA of the CDR3 is TGCGCCAGCAGCTTGGGGCCCTCAGGAGGCACCTATGGCTACACCTTC. It codes for CASSLGPSGGTYGYTF.

The chain links TRBV28 to TRBJ1-1, with TRBD1 matching 9 bases. Germline V gives CDR1 MDHEN, CDR2 SYDVKM. Trimming took 5 bases from V and 1 from J; bases not matched to a gene: 8. This CDR3 contains 16 residues. The CDR3 loop reads CASSTGTGSTNTEAFF. CDR3 in DNA: TGTGCCAGCAGTACCGGGACAGGGTCGACGAACACTGAAGCTTTCTTT.

The chain has TRBV18 and TRBJ2-4, with 9 bases that match TRBD1. CDR3 length: 15 amino acids. Germline CDR1 reads KGHSH; CDR2 reads LQKENI. The ends lost 3 bases at V and 8 bases at J; junction bases unmatched: 8. The CDR3 DNA reads as TGTGCCAGCTCACCCCGGACAGGGGCAAGGGACATTCAGTACTTC. It translates to CASSPRTGARDIQYF.

The chain links TRBV18 to TRBJ1-6; D is ambiguous. This CDR3 comprises 15 residues. V lost 1 base to trimming and J lost 9 bases, with 13 bases between them. Germline assignment: CDR1 KGHSH and CDR2 LQKENI. The CDR3 loop reads CASSPLIDTSSPLHF. As DNA, the CDR3 is TGTGCCAGCTCACCACTAATCGACACGAGTTCACCCCTCCACTTT.

The chain carries TRBV11-2 and TRBJ2-1, with 9 bases fitting TRBD2. Germline V gene lookup returns CDR1 SGHAT and CDR2 FQNNGV. The junction had 18 bases not matched to a gene; V was cut back by 8 bases and J by 4 bases. The CDR3 covers 18 residues. CDR3 in DNA: TGTGCCAGCGAGAAGGGAGCCATTAGCGGGGGTTTATACAATGAGCAGTTCTTC. Its protein product is CASEKGAISGGLYNEQFF.

This clone was found a few times. This chain connects TRBV5-1 to TRBJ1-3; D is perhaps TRBD1 (6 bases). With 5 bases removed from V and 2 bases from J, the gap between germline ends came to 11 bases. This CDR3 is built from 14 residues. Per germline, CDR1 SGHRS and CDR2 YFSETQ. CDR3 bases: TGCGCCAGCAGGTCTCAGGGGCCTGGAAACACCATATATTTT. Protein sequence: CASRSQGPGNTIYF.

This chain connects TRBV29-1 to TRBJ2-7, with a tentative D call TRBD2 (5 bases). The CDR3 sequence is 13 residues long. CDR1 is SQVTM, CDR2 ANQGSEA, per germline. Trimming took 7 bases from V and 4 from J, leaving 17 bases between them. The CDR3 reads CSALGGLRYEQYF. In DNA, the CDR3 is TGCAGCGCGTTAGGCGGACTGAGATACGAGCAGTACTTC.

The chain joins TRBV10-3 to TRBJ2-7; 9 positions match TRBD1. The ends lost 10 bases at V and 6 bases at J; junction bases unmatched: 10. Germline V CDR1 and CDR2: ENHRY, SYGVKD. CDR3 length: 13 residues. CDR3 protein: CASTGGEGREQYF. Written as DNA, the CDR3 is TGTGCCAGCACAGGGGGCGAGGGGCGCGAGCAGTACTTC.

The sample holds a few counts of this clone. This sequence joins TRBV6-5 and TRBJ1-6, with unresolved D. Germline V gives CDR1 MNHEY, CDR2 SVGAGI. The V and J ends lost 8 bases and 7 bases respectively, with 9 bases between them. The CDR3 sequence is 12 residues long. The CDR3 sequence: CASREYNSPLHF. The CDR3 DNA sequence: TGTGCCAGCCGGGAGTACAATTCACCCCTCCACTTT.